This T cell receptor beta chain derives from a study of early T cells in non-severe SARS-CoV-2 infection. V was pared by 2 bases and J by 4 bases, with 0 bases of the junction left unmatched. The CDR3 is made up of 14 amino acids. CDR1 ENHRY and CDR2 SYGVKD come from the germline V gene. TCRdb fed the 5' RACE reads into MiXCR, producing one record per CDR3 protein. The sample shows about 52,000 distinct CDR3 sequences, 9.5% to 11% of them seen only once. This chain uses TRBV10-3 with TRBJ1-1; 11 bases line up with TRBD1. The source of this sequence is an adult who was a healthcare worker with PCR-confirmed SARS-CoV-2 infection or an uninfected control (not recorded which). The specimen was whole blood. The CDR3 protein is CAISEGQGATEAFF. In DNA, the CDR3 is TGTGCCATCAGTGAGGGACAGGGGGCCACTGAAGCTTTCTTT.